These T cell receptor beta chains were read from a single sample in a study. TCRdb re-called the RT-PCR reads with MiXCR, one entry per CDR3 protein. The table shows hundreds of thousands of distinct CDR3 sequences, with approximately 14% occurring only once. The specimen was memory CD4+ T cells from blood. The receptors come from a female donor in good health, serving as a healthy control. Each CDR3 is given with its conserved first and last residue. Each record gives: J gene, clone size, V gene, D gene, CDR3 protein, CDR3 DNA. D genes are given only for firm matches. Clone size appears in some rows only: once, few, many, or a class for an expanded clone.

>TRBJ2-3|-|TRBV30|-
CAWNADPTDTQYF
TGTGCCTGGAATGCGGACCCCACAGATACGCAGTATTTT
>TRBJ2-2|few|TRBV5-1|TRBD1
CASYVTGGTGELFF
TGCGCCAGCTACGTGACAGGGGGCACCGGGGAGCTGTTTTTT
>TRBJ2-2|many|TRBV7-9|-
CASNLGDLSPRRLFF
TGTGCCAGCAACCTTGGGGACTTATCACCACGGCGGCTGTTTTTT
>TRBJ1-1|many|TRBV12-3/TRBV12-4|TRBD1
CASSLPTLTGGAEAFF
TGTGCCAGCAGTCTCCCGACCTTGACAGGGGGCGCTGAAGCTTTCTTT
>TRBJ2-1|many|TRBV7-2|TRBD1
CASSLQGSVFNEQFF
TGTGCCAGCAGTCTACAGGGGTCCGTTTTCAATGAGCAGTTCTTC
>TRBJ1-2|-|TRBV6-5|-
CASSYSLGYNYGYTF
TGTGCCAGCAGTTACTCGTTGGGGTATAACTATGGCTACACCTTC
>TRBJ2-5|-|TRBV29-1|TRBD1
CSVVRQGTETQYF
TGCAGCGTTGTGAGACAGGGGACGGAGACCCAGTACTTC
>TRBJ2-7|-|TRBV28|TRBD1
CASSITGAVYEQYF
TGTGCCAGCAGTATAACAGGGGCGGTCTACGAGCAGTACTTC
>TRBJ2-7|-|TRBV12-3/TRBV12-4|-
CASSLQGFPPYEQYF
TGTGCCAGCAGTTTACAGGGGTTCCCTCCCTACGAGCAGTACTTC
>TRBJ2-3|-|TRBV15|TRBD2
CATSRAGGRTSGIGATQYF
TGTGCCACCAGCAGAGCCGGAGGTAGGACTAGCGGGATAGGGGCTACGCAGTATTTT
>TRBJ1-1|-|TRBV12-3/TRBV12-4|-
CASSRTASGEAFF
TGTGCCAGCAGTCGGACAGCCAGCGGTGAAGCTTTCTTT
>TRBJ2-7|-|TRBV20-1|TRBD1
CSASGVIRGSRDRLTYEQYF
TGCAGTGCTAGTGGAGTTATTCGCGGCAGTAGGGACAGACTCACCTACGAGCAGTACTTC
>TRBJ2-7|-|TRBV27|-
CASSLGDFSDYEQYF
TGTGCCAGCAGTTTGGGGGACTTTAGCGACTACGAGCAGTACTTC
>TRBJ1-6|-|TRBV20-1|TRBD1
CSARTGGSPLHF
TGCAGTGCTCGGACAGGGGGTTCACCCCTCCACTTT
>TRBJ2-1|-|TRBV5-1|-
CASSAGGGYNEQFF
TGCGCCAGCAGCGCAGGGGGGGGATACAATGAGCAGTTCTTC
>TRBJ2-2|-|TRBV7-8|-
CASSLQGARYYGELFF
TGTGCCAGCAGCTTACAAGGGGCGCGGTACTACGGGGAGCTGTTTTTT
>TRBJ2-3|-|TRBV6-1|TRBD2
CASSPGLAGGVGDTQYF
TGTGCCAGCAGTCCCGGACTAGCGGGGGGGGTTGGAGATACGCAGTATTTT
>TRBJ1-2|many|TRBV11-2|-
CASSLVGVGYTF
TGTGCCAGCAGCTTAGTAGGGGTCGGCTACACCTTC
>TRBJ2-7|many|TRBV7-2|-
CASSLGSSATPYEQYF
TGTGCCAGCAGCTTGGGGTCTAGCGCCACCCCCTACGAGCAGTACTTC
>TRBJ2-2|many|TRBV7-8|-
CASSLGRQAGELFF
TGTGCCAGCAGCTTAGGGCGGCAGGCCGGGGAGCTGTTTTTT
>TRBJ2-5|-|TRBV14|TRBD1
CASSQAGTGKETQYF
TGTGCCAGCAGCCAGGCCGGGACAGGGAAAGAGACCCAGTACTTC
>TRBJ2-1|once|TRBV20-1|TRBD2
CSANGLAGRSYNEQFF
TGCAGTGCCAACGGACTAGCGGGACGGTCTTACAATGAGCAGTTCTTC
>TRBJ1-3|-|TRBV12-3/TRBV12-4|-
CASRWTTSGNTIYF
TGTGCCAGCAGGTGGACTACCTCTGGAAACACCATATATTTT
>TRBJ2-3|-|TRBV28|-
CASSYQARDTQYF
TGTGCCAGCAGTTATCAGGCTAGGGATACGCAGTATTTT
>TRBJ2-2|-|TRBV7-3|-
CASSFSGEAGELFF
TGTGCCAGCAGCTTTTCAGGGGAGGCCGGGGAGCTGTTTTTT
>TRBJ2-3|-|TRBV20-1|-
CSARGTSTDTQYF
TGCAGTGCTAGGGGGACTAGCACAGATACGCAGTATTTT
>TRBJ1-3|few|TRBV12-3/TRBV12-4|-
CASSPTPVSGNTIYF
TGTGCCAGCAGCCCAACCCCAGTCTCTGGAAACACCATATATTTT
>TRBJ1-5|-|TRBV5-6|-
CASSFGAGNSNQPQHF
TGTGCCAGCAGCTTTGGGGCAGGGAATAGCAATCAGCCCCAGCATTTT
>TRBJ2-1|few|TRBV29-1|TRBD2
CSVEDLRGGGVYNEQFF
TGCAGCGTTGAAGATCTTAGAGGCGGGGGGGTTTACAATGAGCAGTTCTTC
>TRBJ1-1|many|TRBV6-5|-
CASSPRKNGNTEAFF
TGTGCCAGCAGCCCCCGCAAAAACGGGAACACTGAAGCTTTCTTT
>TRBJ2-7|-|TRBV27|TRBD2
CASSSLAFGASGEQYF
TGTGCCAGCAGTTCCTTAGCCTTTGGGGCTAGCGGCGAGCAGTACTTC
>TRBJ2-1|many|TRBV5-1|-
CASSPMTVSYNEQFF
TGCGCCAGCAGCCCGATGACTGTGTCCTACAATGAGCAGTTCTTC
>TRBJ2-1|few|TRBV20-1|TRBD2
CSARDSGSGSSYNEQFF
TGCAGTGCCCGCGACTCGGGTAGCGGGAGTTCCTACAATGAGCAGTTCTTC
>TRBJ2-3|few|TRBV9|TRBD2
CASSVRRGSTDTQYF
TGTGCCAGCAGCGTACGGCGGGGGAGCACAGATACGCAGTATTTT
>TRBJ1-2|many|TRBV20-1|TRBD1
CSAWAGGSYGYTF
TGCAGTGCTTGGGCAGGGGGTTCCTATGGCTACACCTTC
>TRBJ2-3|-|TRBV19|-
CASSRNLGDTQYF
TGTGCCAGTAGTAGAAACCTGGGAGATACGCAGTATTTT
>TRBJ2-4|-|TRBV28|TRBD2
CASSSAGVGNIQYF
TGTGCCAGCAGTTCAGCGGGAGTGGGGAACATTCAGTACTTC
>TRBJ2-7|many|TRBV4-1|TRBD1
CASSHGVGTGTYEQYF
TGCGCCAGCAGCCACGGAGTAGGGACAGGAACCTACGAGCAGTACTTC
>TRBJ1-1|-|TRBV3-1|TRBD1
CASSTWTGTNTEAFF
TGTGCCAGCAGCACCTGGACAGGGACGAACACTGAAGCTTTCTTT
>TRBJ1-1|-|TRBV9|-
CASQRAQDEVGTEAFF
TGTGCCAGTCAGCGTGCCCAGGACGAGGTGGGCACTGAAGCTTTCTTT